The following is a T cell receptor beta chain sequence with its context. Antigen: not known. Here immunoSEQ multiplex PCR was the method, and the copy in TCRdb shows in-frame clones only, minus some. The table records tens of thousands of clones, 72% of them present only once. The germline V gene encodes CDR1 LNHDA and CDR2 SQIVND (reference sequence). V lost 4 bases, J lost 2 bases, and 21 bases lay in between. CDR3 length: 19 amino acids. When around 10 days of culture had elapsed, CD4+ T cells were isolated. This entry is derived from a study of vaccination effects on CD4 cells after COVID-19. For the study at large: There were two convalescent patients who gave samples 16 days and one week before vaccination.

This specimen consisted of CD4+ T cells from PBMCs cultured without peptide, obtained before COVID-19 vaccination. This sequence originates from a human donor who had a prior SARS-CoV-2 infection. The chain recombines TRBV19 with TRBJ1-6; no definite D call. The CDR3 DNA reads TGTGCCAGTAGTACCCCCCCTGGGCGGATCCTTGCCTATAATTCACCCCTCCACTTT. The encoded protein is CASSTPPGRILAYNSPLHF.